The 2 T cell receptor beta chains below come from one sample, sequenced in a study of beta chain features in type 1 diabetes. The authors reverse transcribed all of the isolated RNA, so sequencing captured expressed TCRB transcripts. Sequencing used immunoSEQ multiplex PCR; TCRdb keeps in-frame clones, though not all of them. The sample shows about 360,000 clones, around an eighth of them seen only once. Sample: naive CD4+ T cells from blood. The source of these receptors is a man younger than 35 in good health.

This clone was counted between two and nine times. This chain connects TRBV4-2 to TRBJ1-1, with 10 nucleotides matching TRBD1. This CDR3 is built from 15 residues. The germline gives CDR1 LGHNA, CDR2 YNFKEQ. V lost 4 bases to trimming and J lost 3 bases; unmatched junction nucleotides: 5. CDR3 DNA: TGTGCCAGCAGCCGTTCCGGACAGGGGGACACTGAAGCTTTCTTT. Amino acid sequence: CASSRSGQGDTEAFF.

The chain is built from TRBV7-3 and TRBJ2-1, with 14 nucleotides matching TRBD2. There are 17 residues in the CDR3. Germline-derived CDR1 and CDR2 are SGHTA and FQGTGA. The trim removed 0 bases at V and 7 bases at J, leaving 5 bases unmatched. CDR3 protein: CASSLTPGTSGSNEQFF. The CDR3 nucleotides read TGTGCCAGCAGCTTAACGCCCGGGACTAGCGGGAGTAATGAGCAGTTCTTC.